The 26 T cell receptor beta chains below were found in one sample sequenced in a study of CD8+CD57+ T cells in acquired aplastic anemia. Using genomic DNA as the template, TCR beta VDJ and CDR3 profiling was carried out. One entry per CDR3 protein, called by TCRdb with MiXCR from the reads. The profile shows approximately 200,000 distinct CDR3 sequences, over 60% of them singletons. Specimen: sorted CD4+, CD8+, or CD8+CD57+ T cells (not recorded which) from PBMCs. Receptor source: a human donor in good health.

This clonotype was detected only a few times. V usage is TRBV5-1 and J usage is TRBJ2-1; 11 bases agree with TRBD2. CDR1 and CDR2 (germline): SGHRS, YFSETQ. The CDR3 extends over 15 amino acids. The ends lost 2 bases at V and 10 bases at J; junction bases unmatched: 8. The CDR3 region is CASSLFSGRGYEQFF. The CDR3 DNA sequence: TGCGCCAGCAGCTTATTTAGCGGGAGGGGTTACGAGCAGTTCTTC.

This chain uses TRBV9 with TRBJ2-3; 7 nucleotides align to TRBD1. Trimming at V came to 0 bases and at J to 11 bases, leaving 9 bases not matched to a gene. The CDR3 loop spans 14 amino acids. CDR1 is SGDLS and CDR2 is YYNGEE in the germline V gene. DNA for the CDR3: TGTGCCAGCAGCGTAGGCCAGGGGGTAGGTGAGCAGTATTTT. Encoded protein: CASSVGQGVGEQYF. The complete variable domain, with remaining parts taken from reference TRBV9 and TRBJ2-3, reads DSGVTQTPKHLITATGQRVTLRCSPRSGDLSVYWYQQSLDQGLQFLIQYYNGEERAKGNILERFSAQQFPDLHSELNLSSLELGDSALYFCASSVGQGVGEQYFGPGTRLTVL.

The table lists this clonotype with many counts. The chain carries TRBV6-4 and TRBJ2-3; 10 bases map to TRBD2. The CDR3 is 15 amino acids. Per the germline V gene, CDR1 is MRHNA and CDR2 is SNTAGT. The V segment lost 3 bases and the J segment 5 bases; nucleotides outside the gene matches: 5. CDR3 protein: CASSERPSGGDTQYF. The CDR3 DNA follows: TGTGCCAGCAGTGAACGGCCTAGCGGGGGAGATACGCAGTATTTT.

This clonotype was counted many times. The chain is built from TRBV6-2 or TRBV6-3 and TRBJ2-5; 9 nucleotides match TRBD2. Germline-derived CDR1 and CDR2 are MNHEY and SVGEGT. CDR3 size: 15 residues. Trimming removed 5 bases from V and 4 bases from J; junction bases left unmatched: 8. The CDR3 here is CASSASGGGAETQYF. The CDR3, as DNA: TGTGCCAGCAGTGCCTCCGGCGGGGGGGCAGAGACCCAGTACTTC.

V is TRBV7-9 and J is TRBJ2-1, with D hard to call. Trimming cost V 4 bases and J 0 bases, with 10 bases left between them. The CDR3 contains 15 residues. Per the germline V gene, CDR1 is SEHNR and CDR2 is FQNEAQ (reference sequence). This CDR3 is CASSYPKSSYNEQFF. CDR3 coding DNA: TGTGCCAGCAGCTATCCCAAAAGCTCCTACAATGAGCAGTTCTTC.

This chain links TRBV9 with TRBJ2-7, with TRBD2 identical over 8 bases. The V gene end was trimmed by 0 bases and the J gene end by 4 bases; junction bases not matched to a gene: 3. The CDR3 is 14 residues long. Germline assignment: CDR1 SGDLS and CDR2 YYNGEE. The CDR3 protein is CASSVVSGTYEQYF. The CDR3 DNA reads TGTGCCAGCAGCGTAGTTAGCGGGACTTACGAGCAGTACTTC.

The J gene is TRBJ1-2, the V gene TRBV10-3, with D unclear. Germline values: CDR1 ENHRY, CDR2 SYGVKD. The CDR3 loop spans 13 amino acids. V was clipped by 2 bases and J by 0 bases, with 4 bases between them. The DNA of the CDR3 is TGTGCCATCAGTGAGGGGGCTAACTATGGCTACACCTTC. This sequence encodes CAISEGANYGYTF.

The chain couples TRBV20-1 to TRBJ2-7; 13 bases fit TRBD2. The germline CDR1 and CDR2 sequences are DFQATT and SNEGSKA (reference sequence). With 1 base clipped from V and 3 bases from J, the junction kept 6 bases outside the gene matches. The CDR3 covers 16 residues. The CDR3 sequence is CSARVDGLAGDYEQYF. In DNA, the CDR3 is TGCAGTGCTAGAGTTGACGGACTAGCGGGAGACTACGAGCAGTACTTC.

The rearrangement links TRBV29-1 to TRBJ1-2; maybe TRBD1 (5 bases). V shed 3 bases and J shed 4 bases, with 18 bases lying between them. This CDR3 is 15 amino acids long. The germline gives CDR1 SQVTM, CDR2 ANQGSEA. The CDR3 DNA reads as TGCAGCGTTGACGGGGGGGGGAAGGGTAGCTATGGCTACACCTTC. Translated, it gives CSVDGGGKGSYGYTF.

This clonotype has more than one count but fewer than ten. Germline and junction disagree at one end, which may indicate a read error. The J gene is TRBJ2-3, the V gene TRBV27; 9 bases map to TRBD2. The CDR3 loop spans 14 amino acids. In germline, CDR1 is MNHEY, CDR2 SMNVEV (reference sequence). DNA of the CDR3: TGTGCCGGCAGTCAGCGGGAGGACACAGATACGCAGTATTTT. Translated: CAGSQREDTDTQYF.

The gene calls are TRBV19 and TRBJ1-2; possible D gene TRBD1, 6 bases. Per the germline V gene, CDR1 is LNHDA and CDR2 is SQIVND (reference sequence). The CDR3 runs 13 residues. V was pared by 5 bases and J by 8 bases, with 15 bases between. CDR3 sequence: CASSAGGSGGYTF. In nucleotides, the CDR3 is TGTGCCAGTAGTGCGGGGGGCTCGGGGGGCTACACCTTC.

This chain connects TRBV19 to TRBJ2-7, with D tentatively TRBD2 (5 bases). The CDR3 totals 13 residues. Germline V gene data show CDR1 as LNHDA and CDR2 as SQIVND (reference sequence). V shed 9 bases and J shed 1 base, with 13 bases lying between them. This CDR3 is CASSPDWSYEQYF. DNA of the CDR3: TGTGCCAGCAGCCCGGACTGGTCCTACGAGCAGTACTTC.

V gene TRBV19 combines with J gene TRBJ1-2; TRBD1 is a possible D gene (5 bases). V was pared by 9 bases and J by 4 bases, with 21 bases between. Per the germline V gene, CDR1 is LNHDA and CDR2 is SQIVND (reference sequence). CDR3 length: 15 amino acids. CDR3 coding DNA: TGTGCCAGCAGCTTAGCAGCAGGGCTCCCCTATGGCTACACCTTC. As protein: CASSLAAGLPYGYTF.

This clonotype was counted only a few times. The CDR3 DNA is TGCAGTGCTAGAGGGAGAACTTACTACGAGCAGTACTTC. Its protein is CSARGRTYYEQYF. The rearrangement uses TRBV20-1 and TRBJ2-7, with unresolved D. Between the trimmed V and J ends, which lost 1 base and 3 bases, there was a span of 10 bases. Germline V gives CDR1 DFQATT, CDR2 SNEGSKA (reference sequence). The CDR3 sequence is 13 residues long.

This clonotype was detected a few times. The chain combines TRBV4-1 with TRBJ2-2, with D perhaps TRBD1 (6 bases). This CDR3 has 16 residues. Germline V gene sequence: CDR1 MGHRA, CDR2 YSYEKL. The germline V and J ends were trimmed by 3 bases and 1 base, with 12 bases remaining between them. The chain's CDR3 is CASSHLTGWNTGELFF. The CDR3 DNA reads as TGCGCCAGCAGCCACTTGACAGGATGGAACACCGGGGAGCTGTTTTTT.

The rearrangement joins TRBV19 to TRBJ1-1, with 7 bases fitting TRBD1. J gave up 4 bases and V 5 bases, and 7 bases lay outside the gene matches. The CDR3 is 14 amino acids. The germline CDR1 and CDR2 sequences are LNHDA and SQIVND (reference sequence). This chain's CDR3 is CASSLQGRGTEAFF. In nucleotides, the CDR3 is TGTGCCAGTAGTTTACAGGGGAGGGGCACTGAAGCTTTCTTT.

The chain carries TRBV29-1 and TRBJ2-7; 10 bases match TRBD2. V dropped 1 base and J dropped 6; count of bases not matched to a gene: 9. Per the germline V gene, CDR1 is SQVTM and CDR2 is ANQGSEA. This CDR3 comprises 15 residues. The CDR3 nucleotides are TGCAGCGTTGAAGCGGCGAGCGGGGGGGCCTCCGAGCAGTACTTC. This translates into CSVEAASGGASEQYF.

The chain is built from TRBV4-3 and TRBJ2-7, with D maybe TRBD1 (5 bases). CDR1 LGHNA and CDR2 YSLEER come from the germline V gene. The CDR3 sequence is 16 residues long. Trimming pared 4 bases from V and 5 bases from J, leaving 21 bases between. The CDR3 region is CASSPPTKGPDDEQYF. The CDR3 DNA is TGCGCCAGCAGCCCACCAACCAAGGGGCCAGATGACGAGCAGTACTTC.

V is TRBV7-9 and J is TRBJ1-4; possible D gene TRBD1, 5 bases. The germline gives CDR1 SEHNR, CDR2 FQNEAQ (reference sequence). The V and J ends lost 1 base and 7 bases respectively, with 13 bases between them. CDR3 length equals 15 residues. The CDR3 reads CASSLEGDWGEKLFF. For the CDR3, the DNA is TGTGCCAGCAGCTTAGAAGGGGATTGGGGTGAAAAACTGTTTTTT. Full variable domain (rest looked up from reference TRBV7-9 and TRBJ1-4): DTGVSQNPRHKITKRGQNVTFRCDPISEHNRLYWYRQTLGQGPEFLTYFQNEAQLEKSRLLSDRFSAERPKGSFSTLEIQRTEQGDSAMYLCASSLEGDWGEKLFFGSGTQLSVL.

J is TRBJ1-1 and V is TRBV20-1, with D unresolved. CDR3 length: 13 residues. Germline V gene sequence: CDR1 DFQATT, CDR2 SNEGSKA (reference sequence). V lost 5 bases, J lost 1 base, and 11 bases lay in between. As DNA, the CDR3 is TGCAGTGCTGACCCTCAGCCGAACACTGAAGCTTTCTTT. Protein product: CSADPQPNTEAFF.

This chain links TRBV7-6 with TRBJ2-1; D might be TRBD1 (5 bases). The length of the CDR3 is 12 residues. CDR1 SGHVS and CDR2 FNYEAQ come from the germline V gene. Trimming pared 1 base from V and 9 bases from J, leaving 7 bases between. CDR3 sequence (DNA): TGTGCCAGCAGCTTAGAGGGGCCTGAGCAGTTCTTC. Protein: CASSLEGPEQFF.

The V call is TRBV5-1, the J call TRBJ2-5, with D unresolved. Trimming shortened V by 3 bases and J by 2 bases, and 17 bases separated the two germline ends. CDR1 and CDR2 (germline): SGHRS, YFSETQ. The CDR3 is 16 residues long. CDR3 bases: TGCGCCAGCAGCTCCCCCGCCGGACCACGTCAAGAGACCCAGTACTTC. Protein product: CASSSPAGPRQETQYF. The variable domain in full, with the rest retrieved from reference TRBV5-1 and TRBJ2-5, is KAGVTQTPRYLIKTRGQQVTLSCSPISGHRSVSWYQQTPGQGLQFLFEYFSETQRNKGNFPGRFSGRQFSNSRSEMNVSTLELGDSALYLCASSSPAGPRQETQYFGPGTRLLVL.

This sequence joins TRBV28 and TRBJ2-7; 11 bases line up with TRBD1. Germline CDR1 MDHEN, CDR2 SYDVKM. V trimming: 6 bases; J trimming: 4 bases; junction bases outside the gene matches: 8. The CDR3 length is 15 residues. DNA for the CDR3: TGTGCCAGCAGGCTCCCGGGACAGGGGGGTTACGAGCAGTACTTC. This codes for CASRLPGQGGYEQYF.

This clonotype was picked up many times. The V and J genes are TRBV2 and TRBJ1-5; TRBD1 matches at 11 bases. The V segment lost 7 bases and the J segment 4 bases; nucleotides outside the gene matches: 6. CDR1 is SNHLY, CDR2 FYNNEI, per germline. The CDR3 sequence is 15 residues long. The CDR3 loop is CASNSGQGANQPQHF. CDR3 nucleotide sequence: TGTGCCAGCAACTCTGGACAGGGGGCTAATCAGCCCCAGCATTTT.

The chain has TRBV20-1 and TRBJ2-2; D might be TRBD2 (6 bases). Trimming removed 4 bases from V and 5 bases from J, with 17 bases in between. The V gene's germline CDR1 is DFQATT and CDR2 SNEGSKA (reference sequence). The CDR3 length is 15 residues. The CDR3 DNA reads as TGCAGTGCTACTACTACTGGGGGGATTACCGGGGAGCTGTTTTTT. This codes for CSATTTGGITGELFF.

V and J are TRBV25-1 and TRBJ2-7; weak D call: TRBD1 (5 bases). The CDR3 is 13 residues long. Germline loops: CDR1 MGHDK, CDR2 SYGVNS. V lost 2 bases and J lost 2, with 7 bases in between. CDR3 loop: CASSEVGPYEQYF. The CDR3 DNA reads TGTGCCAGCAGTGAAGTGGGGCCCTACGAGCAGTACTTC.